This T cell receptor beta chain derives from a study of T cell responses to AZD1222 COVID-19 vaccine (dated by TCRdb to the early 2020s). About the investigation overall: AZD1222 recipients given second doses at about 4 weeks or at about 12 weeks were pooled, since spike-specific TCR depth and breadth were not found to differ between the two schedules. TCR sequencing was performed for 230 to 250 trial participants, of whom about 210 were given two doses of AZD1222 and around 25 were given two doses of MenACWY control vaccine. Trial participants were enrolled by age into subgroups of 18-55, 56-69 and 70-plus years, and around 140, 26 and 57 TCR-sequenced participants, respectively, were included in these subgroups.

Comment on this clone: No cognate antigen has been identified for it. No clone much larger than this one lies a single base away; base qualities are absent.

Beyond this particular receptor, the publication reports: CD4 TCRs associated with the vaccine covered the entire spike protein, and the dominant responses were in regions 160-218 and 743-854. Reportedly, close to half of the unique spike-specific TCRs recognized epitopes lying outside the regions that are mutated in the B.1.351 and B.1.1.7 variants. Most participants were white British and females outnumbered males, and the authors suggested that clonal diversity may have been underestimated. The 56-69-year group was small, and its depth increase did not reach significance, likely because of low power. A significant rise in spike-specific TCR breadth and depth was observed after two AZD1222 doses relative to day 0 and relative to MenACWY recipients. Because no day 14 peak-response samples were available, repertoires were characterized only after the peak T cell response. Only five to seven AZD1222 recipients were SARS-CoV-2 seropositive at baseline, limiting conclusions about previously exposed vaccinees.

The CDR3 regions of human TCRbeta chains were analyzed by immunosequencing. Regarding the original processing steps: TCRs in the repertoires were matched against a reference library of SARS-CoV-2-specific TCRs that had been generated with the MIRA antigen-specificity platform. Breadth was defined as the fraction of unique TCRs that were SARS-CoV-2-associated, and depth was defined as the fraction of total T cells that were SARS-CoV-2-associated. Using the MIRA data, each spike-specific TCR was mapped to the spike region that the TCR reacts to and placed in a CD4 or CD8 class. Log10-transformed breadth and depth values were compared by one-way ANOVA with Sidak's multiple comparisons tests. The table was pulled from immuneACCESS by TCRdb, which kept in-frame rearrangements only. Such tables lose some clones; where checked, under half of the loss comes from unresolved V genes, and the rest has no known cause. V, J and clone size are taken as reported in that table, and D and trimming were inferred from the DNA itself. Present in this sample are around 150,000 clones, about 90% of which were seen just once. The top ten clones comprise over 1.3% of the sample.

In light of the paper, this sample's time point label describes: baseline before first vaccination. Vaccinee samples came from UK trials COV001 and COV002, including a single-blind randomized controlled phase 2/3 trial of AZD1222 (ChAdOx1 nCoV-19) in healthy adults. For TCRbeta chain sequencing, PBMC samples were collected from trial participants at day 0 and at day 28 after the second dose. Source: peripheral blood, taken on day 0 of AZD1222 vaccination. The receptor was derived from an adult in good health.

The CDR3 protein is CASSAAYSNQPQHF. Read as DNA, the sequence is TGTGCCAGCAGCGCCGCCTATAGCAATCAGCCCCAGCATTTT. The rearrangement joined TRBV7-2 to TRBJ1-5, with the D gene call left open. The V and J ends are trimmed by 5 bases and 0 bases, leaving 8 bases between them. The CDR3, cysteine through phenylalanine, is 14 amino acids long. Only the CDR3 DNA is retained, 42 bases long and in frame from the first base. For CDR1 and CDR2, the germline V gene lists SGHTA and FQGNSA. When the CDR3 is completed using the reference TRBV7-2 and TRBJ1-5 genes on either side, the full variable domain is GAGVSQSPSNKVTEKGKDVELRCDPISGHTALYWYRQSLGQGLEFLIYFQGNSAPDKSGLPSDRFSAERTGGSVSTLTIQRTQQEDSAVYLCASSAAYSNQPQHFGDGTRLSIL.